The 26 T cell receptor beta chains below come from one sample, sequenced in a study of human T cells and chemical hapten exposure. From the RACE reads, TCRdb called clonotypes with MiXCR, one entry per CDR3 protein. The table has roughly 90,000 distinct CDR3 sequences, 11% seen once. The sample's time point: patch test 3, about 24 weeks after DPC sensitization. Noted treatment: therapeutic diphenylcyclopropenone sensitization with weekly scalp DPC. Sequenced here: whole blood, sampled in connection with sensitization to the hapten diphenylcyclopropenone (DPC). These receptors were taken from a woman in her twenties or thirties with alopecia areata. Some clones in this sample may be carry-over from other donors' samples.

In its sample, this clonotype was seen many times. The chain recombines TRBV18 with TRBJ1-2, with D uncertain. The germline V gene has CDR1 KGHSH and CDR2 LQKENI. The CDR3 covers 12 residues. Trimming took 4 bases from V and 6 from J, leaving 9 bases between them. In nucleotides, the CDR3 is TGTGCCAGCTCACGCCAAGAGGATGGCTACACCTTC. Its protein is CASSRQEDGYTF.

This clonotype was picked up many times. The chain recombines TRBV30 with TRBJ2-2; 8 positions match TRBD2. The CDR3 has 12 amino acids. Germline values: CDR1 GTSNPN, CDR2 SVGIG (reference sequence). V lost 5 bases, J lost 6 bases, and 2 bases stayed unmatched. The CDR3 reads CAWREGSGELFF. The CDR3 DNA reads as TGTGCCTGGCGGGAGGGGTCCGGGGAGCTGTTTTTT.

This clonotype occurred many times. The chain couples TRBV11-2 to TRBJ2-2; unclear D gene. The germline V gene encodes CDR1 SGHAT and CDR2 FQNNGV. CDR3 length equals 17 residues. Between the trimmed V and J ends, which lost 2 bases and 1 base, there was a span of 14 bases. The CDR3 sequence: CASSLNTFSRNTGELFF. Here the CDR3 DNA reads TGTGCCAGCAGCTTAAATACCTTTTCCAGGAACACCGGGGAGCTGTTTTTT.

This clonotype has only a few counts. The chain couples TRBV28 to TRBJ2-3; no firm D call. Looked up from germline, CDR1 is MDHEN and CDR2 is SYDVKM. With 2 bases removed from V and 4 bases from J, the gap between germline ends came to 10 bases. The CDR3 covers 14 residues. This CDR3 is CASSLPTRADTQYF. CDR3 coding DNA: TGTGCCAGCAGTTTACCTACCCGGGCAGATACGCAGTATTTT. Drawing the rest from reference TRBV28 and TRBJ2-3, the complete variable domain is DVKVTQSSRYLVKRTGEKVFLECVQDMDHENMFWYRQDPGLGLRLIYFSYDVKMKEKGDIPEGYSVSREKKERFSLILESASTNQTSMYLCASSLPTRADTQYFGPGTRLTVL.

CDR3: CASSFSSGGEGYTF. The CDR3 DNA reads as TGTGCCAGCAGCTTTTCGTCAGGGGGAGAGGGCTACACCTTC. This chain links TRBV5-5 with TRBJ1-2; 7 bases fit TRBD1. The V and J ends lost 2 bases and 8 bases, in that order; junction bases with no gene match: 9. The CDR3 covers 14 residues. Germline CDR1 SGHKS, CDR2 YYEKEE (reference sequence).

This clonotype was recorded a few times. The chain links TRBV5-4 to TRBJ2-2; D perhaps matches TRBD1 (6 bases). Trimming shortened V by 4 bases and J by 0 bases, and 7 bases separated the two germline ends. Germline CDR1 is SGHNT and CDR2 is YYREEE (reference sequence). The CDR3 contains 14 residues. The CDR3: CASSRTANTGELFF. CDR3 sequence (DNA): TGTGCCAGCAGCCGGACAGCGAACACCGGGGAGCTGTTTTTT.

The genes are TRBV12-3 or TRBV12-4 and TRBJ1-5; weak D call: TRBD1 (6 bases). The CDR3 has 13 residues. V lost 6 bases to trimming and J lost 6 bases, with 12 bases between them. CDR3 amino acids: CASSPDRTQPQHF. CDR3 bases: TGTGCCAGCAGCCCAGACAGGACTCAGCCCCAGCATTTT.

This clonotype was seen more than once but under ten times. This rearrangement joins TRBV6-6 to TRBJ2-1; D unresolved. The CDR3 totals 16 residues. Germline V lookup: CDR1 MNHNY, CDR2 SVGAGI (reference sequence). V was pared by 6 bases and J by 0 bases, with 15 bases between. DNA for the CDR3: TGTGCCAGCAGCCCCCTAGGCGTTTACTCCTACAATGAGCAGTTCTTC. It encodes CASSPLGVYSYNEQFF.

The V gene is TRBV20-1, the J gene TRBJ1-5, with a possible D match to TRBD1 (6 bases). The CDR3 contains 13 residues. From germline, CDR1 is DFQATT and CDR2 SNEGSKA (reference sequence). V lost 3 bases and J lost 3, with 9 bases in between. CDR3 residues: CSARDSPNQPQHF. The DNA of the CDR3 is TGCAGTGCTAGGGACAGTCCCAATCAGCCCCAGCATTTT.

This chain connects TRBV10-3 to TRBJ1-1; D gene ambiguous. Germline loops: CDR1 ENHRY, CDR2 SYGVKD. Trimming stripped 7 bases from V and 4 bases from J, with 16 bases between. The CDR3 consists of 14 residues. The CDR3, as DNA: TGTGCCATCAAATTCGCAGGCCGGGGCACTGAAGCTTTCTTT. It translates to CAIKFAGRGTEAFF.

This CDR3 is CASSYQPPVAGATDTQYF. In nucleotides, the CDR3 is TGTGCCAGCAGTTATCAACCACCCGTAGCGGGAGCGACAGATACGCAGTATTTT. The J gene is TRBJ2-3, the V gene TRBV6-2 or TRBV6-3, with TRBD2 identical over 9 bases. Germline-derived CDR1 and CDR2 are MNHEY and SVGEGT. The CDR3 totals 18 residues. The trim removed 3 bases at V and 3 bases at J, leaving 13 bases unmatched.

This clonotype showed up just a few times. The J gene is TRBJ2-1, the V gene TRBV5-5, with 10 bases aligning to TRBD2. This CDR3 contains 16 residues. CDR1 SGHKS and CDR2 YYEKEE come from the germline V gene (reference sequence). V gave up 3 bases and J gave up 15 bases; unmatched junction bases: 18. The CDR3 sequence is CASSSERSLAGAAWFF. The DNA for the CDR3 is TGTGCCAGCAGCTCCGAAAGGTCGCTAGCGGGAGCCGCGTGGTTCTTC.

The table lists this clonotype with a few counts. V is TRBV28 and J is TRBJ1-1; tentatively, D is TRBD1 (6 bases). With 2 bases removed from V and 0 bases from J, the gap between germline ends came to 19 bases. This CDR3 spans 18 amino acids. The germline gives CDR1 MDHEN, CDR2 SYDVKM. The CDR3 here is CASSLPLQGRSLNTEAFF. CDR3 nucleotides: TGTGCCAGCAGTTTACCCCTACAGGGACGGTCACTGAACACTGAAGCTTTCTTT.

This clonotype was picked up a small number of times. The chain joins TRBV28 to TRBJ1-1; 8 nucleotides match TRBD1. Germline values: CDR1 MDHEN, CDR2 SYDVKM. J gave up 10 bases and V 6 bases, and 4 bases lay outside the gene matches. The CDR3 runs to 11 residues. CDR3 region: CASRRTGRAFF. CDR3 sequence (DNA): TGTGCCAGCAGGCGGACAGGGAGAGCTTTCTTT.

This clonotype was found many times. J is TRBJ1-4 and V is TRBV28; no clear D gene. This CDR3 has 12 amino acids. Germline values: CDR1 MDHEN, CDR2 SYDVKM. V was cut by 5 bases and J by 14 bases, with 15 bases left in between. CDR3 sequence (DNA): TGTGCCAGCAGTCCGGAGGGCTTTGAGCTGTTTTTT. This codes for CASSPEGFELFF. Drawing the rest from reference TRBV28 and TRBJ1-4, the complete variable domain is DVKVTQSSRYLVKRTGEKVFLECVQDMDHENMFWYRQDPGLGLRLIYFSYDVKMKEKGDIPEGYSVSREKKERFSLILESASTNQTSMYLCASSPEGFELFFGSGTQLSVL.

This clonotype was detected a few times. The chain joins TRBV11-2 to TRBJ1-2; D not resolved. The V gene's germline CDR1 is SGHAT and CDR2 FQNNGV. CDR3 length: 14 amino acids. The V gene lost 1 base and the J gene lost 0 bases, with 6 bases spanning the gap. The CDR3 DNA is TGTGCCAGCAGCTTAGGCCCAGCTAACTATGGCTACACCTTC. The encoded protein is CASSLGPANYGYTF.

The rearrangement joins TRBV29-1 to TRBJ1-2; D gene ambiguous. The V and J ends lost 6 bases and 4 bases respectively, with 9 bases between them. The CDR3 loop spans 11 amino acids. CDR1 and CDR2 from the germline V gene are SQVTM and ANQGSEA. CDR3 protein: CSVTRGYGYTF. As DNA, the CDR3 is TGCAGCGTGACCCGCGGCTATGGCTACACCTTC.

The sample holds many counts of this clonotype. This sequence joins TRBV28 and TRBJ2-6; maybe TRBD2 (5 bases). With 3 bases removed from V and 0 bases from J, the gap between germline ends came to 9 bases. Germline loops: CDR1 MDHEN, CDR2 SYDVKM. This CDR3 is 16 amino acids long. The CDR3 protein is CASSFNAGSGANVLTF. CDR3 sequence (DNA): TGTGCCAGCAGTTTTAATGCGGGCTCTGGGGCCAACGTCCTGACTTTC.

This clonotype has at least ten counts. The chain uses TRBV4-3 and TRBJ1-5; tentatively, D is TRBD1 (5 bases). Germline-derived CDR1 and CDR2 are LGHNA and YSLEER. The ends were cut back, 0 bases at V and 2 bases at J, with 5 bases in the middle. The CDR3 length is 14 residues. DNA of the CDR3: TGCGCCAGCAGCCAAGAAGGGGGCAATCAGCCCCAGCATTTT. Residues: CASSQEGGNQPQHF.

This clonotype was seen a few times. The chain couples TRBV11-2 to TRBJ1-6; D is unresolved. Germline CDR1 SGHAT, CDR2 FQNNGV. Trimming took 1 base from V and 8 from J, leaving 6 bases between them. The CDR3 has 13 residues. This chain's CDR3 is CASSLVEDSPLHF. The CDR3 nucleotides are TGTGCCAGCAGCTTAGTCGAGGATTCACCCCTCCACTTT.

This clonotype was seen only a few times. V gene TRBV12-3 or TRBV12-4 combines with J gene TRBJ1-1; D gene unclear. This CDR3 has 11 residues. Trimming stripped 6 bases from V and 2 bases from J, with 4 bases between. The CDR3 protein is CASRANTEAFF. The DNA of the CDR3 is TGTGCCAGCAGGGCCAACACTGAAGCTTTCTTT.

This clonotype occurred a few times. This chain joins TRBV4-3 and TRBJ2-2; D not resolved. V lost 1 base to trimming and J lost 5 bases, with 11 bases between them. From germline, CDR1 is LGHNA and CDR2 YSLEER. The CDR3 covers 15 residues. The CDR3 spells CASSQVTVGTGELFF. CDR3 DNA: TGCGCCAGCAGCCAAGTGACGGTCGGGACCGGGGAGCTGTTTTTT.

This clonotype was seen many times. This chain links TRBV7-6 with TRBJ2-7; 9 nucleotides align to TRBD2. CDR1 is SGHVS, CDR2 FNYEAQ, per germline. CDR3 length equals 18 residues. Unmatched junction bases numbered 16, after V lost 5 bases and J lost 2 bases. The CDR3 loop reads CASSPQLAGRHSTYEQYF. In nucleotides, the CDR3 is TGTGCCAGCAGCCCTCAACTAGCGGGCCGACACAGTACCTACGAGCAGTACTTC.

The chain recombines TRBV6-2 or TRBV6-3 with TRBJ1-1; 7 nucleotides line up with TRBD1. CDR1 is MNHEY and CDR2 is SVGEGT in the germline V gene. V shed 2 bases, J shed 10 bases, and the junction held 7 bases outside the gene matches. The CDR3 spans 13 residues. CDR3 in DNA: TGTGCCAGCAGTTACGGAGGGGGCGCGGGAGCTTTCTTT. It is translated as CASSYGGGAGAFF.

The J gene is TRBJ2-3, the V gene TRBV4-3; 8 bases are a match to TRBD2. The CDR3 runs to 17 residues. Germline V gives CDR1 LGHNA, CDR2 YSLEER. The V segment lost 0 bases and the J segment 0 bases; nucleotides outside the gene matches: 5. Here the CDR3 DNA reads TGCGCCAGCAGCCAAGACCTTACTAGCGGAAGCACAGATACGCAGTATTTT. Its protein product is CASSQDLTSGSTDTQYF.

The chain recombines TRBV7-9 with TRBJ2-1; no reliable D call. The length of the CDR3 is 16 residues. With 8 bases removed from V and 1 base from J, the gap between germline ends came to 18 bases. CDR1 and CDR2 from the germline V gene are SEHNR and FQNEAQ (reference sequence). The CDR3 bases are TGTGCCAGCTTCCCCGGGCGCCTGCTGTCCTACAATGAGCAGTTCTTC. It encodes CASFPGRLLSYNEQFF. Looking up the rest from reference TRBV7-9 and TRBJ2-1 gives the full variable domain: DTGVSQNPRHKITKRGQNVTFRCDPISEHNRLYWYRQTLGQGPEFLTYFQNEAQLEKSRLLSDRFSAERPKGSFSTLEIQRTEQGDSAMYLCASFPGRLLSYNEQFFGPGTRLTVL.